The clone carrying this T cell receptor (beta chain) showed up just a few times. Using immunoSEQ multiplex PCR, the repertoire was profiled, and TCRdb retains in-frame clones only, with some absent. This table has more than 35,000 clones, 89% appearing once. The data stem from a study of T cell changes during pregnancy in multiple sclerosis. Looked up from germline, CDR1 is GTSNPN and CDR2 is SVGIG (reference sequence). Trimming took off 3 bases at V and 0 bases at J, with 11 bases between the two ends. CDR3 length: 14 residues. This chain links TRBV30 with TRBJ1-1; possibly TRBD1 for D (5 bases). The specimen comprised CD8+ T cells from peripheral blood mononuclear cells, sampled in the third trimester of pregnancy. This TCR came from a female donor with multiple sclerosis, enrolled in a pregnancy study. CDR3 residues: CAWSEGVLNTEAFF. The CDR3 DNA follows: TGTGCCTGGAGCGAAGGGGTGTTGAACACTGAAGCTTTCTTT.